This is a list of T cell receptor beta chains from one sample in a study of cytomegalovirus exposure and HLA in healthy donors. The repertoire was sequenced with immunoSEQ multiplex PCR; TCRdb's copy has only in-frame clones and lacks some. The data hold 150,000 to 200,000 clones, with about 77% observed a single time. The sequencing input was PBMCs. The receptors were gathered from a woman in her thirties or forties in good health and CMV-seropositive. Each CDR3 is given with its conserved first and last residue. A D gene is named only where the DNA matches it firmly. Size is omitted from some rows. Given values are once, few, many or a class for expanded clones.

D gene	V gene	clone size	J gene	CDR3 DNA	CDR3 protein
NA	TRBV28	NA	TRBJ1-4	TGTGCCAGCAGTTTAGACCAGCGGAATGAAAAACTGTTTTTT	CASSLDQRNEKLFF
TRBD1	TRBV9	NA	TRBJ1-4	TGTGCCAGCAGCTTAGGACAGGGGAATGAAAAACTGTTTTTT	CASSLGQGNEKLFF
NA	TRBV6-5	NA	TRBJ1-3	TGTGCCAGCAGTTATGGGGGCCGTGGAAACACCATATATTTT	CASSYGGRGNTIYF
NA	TRBV7-9	NA	TRBJ2-4	TGTGCCAGCACCATCCTTACGAGGGTGGTAGCCAAAAACATTCAGTACTTC	CASTILTRVVAKNIQYF
TRBD2	TRBV4-3	NA	TRBJ2-5	TGCGCCAGCAGCCAAGGGGGACTAGCGTCGGAGACCCAGTACTTC	CASSQGGLASETQYF
NA	TRBV18	few	TRBJ2-1	TGTGCCAGCTCACCTGACAGGGCGGGGAAGTTCTTC	CASSPDRAGKFF
NA	TRBV29-1	once	TRBJ1-1	TGCAGCGTTGAGAACCACCTAGAGGCTGAAGCTTTCTTT	CSVENHLEAEAFF
TRBD1	TRBV11-3	NA	TRBJ2-1	TGTGCCAGCAGCCCGGGACAGGGGTTGGAGCAGTTCTTC	CASSPGQGLEQFF
NA	TRBV28	NA	TRBJ1-3	TGTGCCACAATACGGGGGTACGAGAGCTCTGGAAACACCATATATTTT	CATIRGYESSGNTIYF
NA	TRBV7-2	NA	TRBJ2-1	TGTGCCAGCAGCTTTGGGGAGAGTCACAATGAGCAGTTCTTC	CASSFGESHNEQFF
NA	TRBV5-6	NA	TRBJ2-7	TGTGCCAGCAGCTTTTCCGGGTCTCCGGTGTTATACGAGCAGTACTTC	CASSFSGSPVLYEQYF
TRBD2	TRBV4-1	NA	TRBJ2-1	TGCGCCAGCAGCCAAGGGCTAGCGGGGAAAGGTGATGAGCAGTTCTTC	CASSQGLAGKGDEQFF
NA	TRBV19	few	TRBJ1-2	TGTGCCAGTAGTATAGATGCAGGGGTCAACTATGGCTACACCTTC	CASSIDAGVNYGYTF
NA	TRBV7-9	once	TRBJ1-6	TGTGCCAGCAGCTTAGCGGGCAGAAATTCACCCCTCCACTTT	CASSLAGRNSPLHF
NA	TRBV25-1	NA	TRBJ2-1	TGTGCCAGCATAGGGGGTAGGGCCTACAATGAGCAGTTCTTC	CASIGGRAYNEQFF
NA	TRBV19	NA	TRBJ2-1	TGTGCCAGTAGTCTACCCGGGTTCAATGAGCAGTTCTTC	CASSLPGFNEQFF
NA	TRBV7-9	NA	TRBJ2-1	TGTTCCAGCAGCCGCGCGGGACCGGTTTCCTACAATGAGCAGTTCTTC	CSSSRAGPVSYNEQFF
NA	TRBV5-6	NA	TRBJ2-7	TGTGCCAGCAGCCCCTCAGCGGGCAGGGGGAATTCCTACGAGCAGTACTTC	CASSPSAGRGNSYEQYF
TRBD1	TRBV28	NA	TRBJ1-2	TGTGCCAGCAGCCTACCGGGACAGGGTGATTTTGGCTACACCTTC	CASSLPGQGDFGYTF
TRBD1	TRBV5-5	NA	TRBJ2-5	TGTGCCAGCAGCCCGGAAGGGACAGGGGTTCGGGAGACCCAGTACTTC	CASSPEGTGVRETQYF
TRBD2	TRBV27	NA	TRBJ2-3	TGTGCCAGCAGTTTAGGTAGCGGGGGCGGTGATACGCAGTATTTT	CASSLGSGGGDTQYF
NA	TRBV18	NA	TRBJ1-5	TGTGCCAGCTCCTTCGGTTATAGCAATCAGCCCCAGCATTTT	CASSFGYSNQPQHF
TRBD1	TRBV5-4	few	TRBJ1-1	TGTGCCAGCAGCTTGGTGACAGGGACTGAAGCTTTCTTT	CASSLVTGTEAFF
NA	TRBV29-1	NA	TRBJ2-4	TGCAGCGTTGGCAGGGGGGAGGCCAAAAACATTCAGTACTTC	CSVGRGEAKNIQYF
NA	TRBV19	once	TRBJ1-1	TGTGCCAGTAGTACCCTAGACAGGTCCCTCACTGAAGCTTTCTTT	CASSTLDRSLTEAFF
NA	TRBV5-1	NA	TRBJ2-2	TGCGCCAGCAGCTTGGGCCAGGCCCCCGGGGAGCTGTTTTTT	CASSLGQAPGELFF
TRBD2	TRBV7-2	once	TRBJ2-7	TGTGCCAGCAGCTTAGTACGGGGGAGGGCCCACGAGCAGTACTTC	CASSLVRGRAHEQYF
TRBD2	TRBV5-4	NA	TRBJ2-7	TGTGCCAGCAGAGAGGTCATAGCGGGAGGGGACGAGCAGTACTTC	CASREVIAGGDEQYF
NA	TRBV4-1	few	TRBJ1-2	TGCGCCAGCAGCCAAGAAACAGGGTTCTATGGCTACACCTTC	CASSQETGFYGYTF
TRBD2	TRBV2	NA	TRBJ2-3	TGTGCCAGCAGTGGGATTAGCGGGAGGAGGACGGATACGCAGTATTTT	CASSGISGRRTDTQYF
NA	TRBV29-1	NA	TRBJ1-4	TGCAGCTGCACCAAGACAGCGAACGACAATGAGATTTTT	CSCTKTANDNEIF
TRBD2	TRBV2	NA	TRBJ2-6	TGTGCCAGCAAAATGGGACTAGCGATCGGTTCTGGGGCCAACGTCCTGACTTTC	CASKMGLAIGSGANVLTF
NA	TRBV6-6	NA	TRBJ2-3	TGTGCCAGCAGTTACAGCTCTTGGGATACGCAGTATTTT	CASSYSSWDTQYF
NA	TRBV6-1	NA	TRBJ1-5	TGTGCCAGCAGTCCTATCAATGGCAATCAGCCCCAGCATTTT	CASSPINGNQPQHF
TRBD2	TRBV10-3	few	TRBJ2-1	TGTGCCACAGCGGGAGACAGGGAGCAGTTCTTC	CATAGDREQFF
NA	TRBV28	many	TRBJ1-1	TGTGCCAGCACCCCCGGGTACACTGAAGCTTTCTTT	CASTPGYTEAFF
NA	TRBV10-1	few	TRBJ1-1	TGCGCCAGCATAGAGGCTGAAGCTTTCTTT	CASIEAEAFF
NA	TRBV19	NA	TRBJ1-2	TGTGCCAGTAGTATGGGGCTTGGCTATGGCTACACCTTC	CASSMGLGYGYTF
NA	TRBV5-1	NA	TRBJ1-1	TGCGCCAGCAGCTTGGCAGGGGCCGGGCGGAACACTGAAGCTTTCTTT	CASSLAGAGRNTEAFF
NA	TRBV11-3	NA	TRBJ1-1	TGTGCCAGCAGCTTTTCGGGGGTGAACACTGAAGCTTTCTTT	CASSFSGVNTEAFF
NA	TRBV4-3	few	TRBJ2-2	TGCGCCAGCAGCCAAGATCCGGAGCTTAAGACCGGGGAGCTGTTTTTT	CASSQDPELKTGELFF